The 18 T cell receptor beta chains below were found in one sample sequenced in a study of response to subunit inactivated influenza vaccine. Each CDR3 protein gets one entry after TCRdb re-called the RT-PCR reads with MiXCR. The repertoire holds about 700,000 distinct CDR3 sequences, with 14% as singletons. Material: PBMCs from blood, obtained about 14 days before vaccination. The receptors shown here come from a man aged 45-60 years who received an inactivated influenza vaccine.

The rearrangement joins TRBV27 to TRBJ2-2, with 10 bases aligning to TRBD1. From germline, CDR1 is MNHEY and CDR2 SMNVEV (reference sequence). This CDR3 is 16 amino acids long. The V and J ends lost 6 bases and 1 base, in that order; junction bases with no gene match: 5. The chain's CDR3 is CASSRWTGGNTGELFF. The CDR3 DNA follows: TGTGCCAGCAGCCGTTGGACAGGGGGGAACACCGGGGAGCTGTTTTTT.

The gene calls are TRBV20-1 and TRBJ2-5, with 10 positions matching TRBD1. The CDR3 contains 15 residues. V was clipped by 3 bases and J by 4 bases; unmatched bases: 8. Germline V CDR1 and CDR2: DFQATT, SNEGSKA (reference sequence). The DNA for the CDR3 is TGCAGTGCTAGTCCACCGGGACAGGGGACAGAGACCCAGTACTTC. Its protein is CSASPPGQGTETQYF.

This clonotype was seen only a few times. This chain links TRBV6-2 or TRBV6-3 with TRBJ2-7; TRBD1 agrees at 8 bases. The CDR3 totals 14 residues. The V segment lost 8 bases and the J segment 6 bases; nucleotides outside the gene matches: 12. The germline V gene encodes CDR1 MNHEY and CDR2 SVGEGT. Here the CDR3 reads CASAHPGGRGEQYF. For the CDR3, the DNA is TGTGCCAGCGCCCATCCAGGGGGCAGGGGCGAGCAGTACTTC.

This clonotype was seen a handful of times. The chain links TRBV5-1 to TRBJ2-7; a weak D match, TRBD1 (7 bases). V was shortened by 2 bases and J by 1 base, with 16 bases between the two germline ends. CDR1 and CDR2 from the germline V gene are SGHRS and YFSETQ. The CDR3 length is 16 residues. As DNA, the CDR3 is TGCGCCAGCAGCTTACGTTCACAGGGGACTTCCTACGAGCAGTACTTC. Translating gives CASSLRSQGTSYEQYF. Variable domain in full (rest from reference TRBV5-1 and TRBJ2-7): KAGVTQTPRYLIKTRGQQVTLSCSPISGHRSVSWYQQTPGQGLQFLFEYFSETQRNKGNFPGRFSGRQFSNSRSEMNVSTLELGDSALYLCASSLRSQGTSYEQYFGPGTRLTVT.

The chain has TRBV18 and TRBJ2-7; D is perhaps TRBD1 (5 bases). Germline loops: CDR1 KGHSH, CDR2 LQKENI. V lost 0 bases, J lost 6 bases, and 15 bases lay in between. The CDR3 extends over 15 amino acids. The CDR3 DNA reads as TGTGCCAGCTCACCACCGGTACAGGTGATTGGCGAGCAGTACTTC. Translating gives CASSPPVQVIGEQYF.

The V and J genes are TRBV20-1 and TRBJ2-7; 9 bases are a match to TRBD2. The junction had 9 bases not matched to a gene; V was cut back by 4 bases and J by 2 bases. The CDR3 is made up of 15 amino acids. Germline V lookup: CDR1 DFQATT, CDR2 SNEGSKA (reference sequence). CDR3 loop: CSAKQTSGAAYEQYF. CDR3 coding DNA: TGCAGTGCTAAACAGACTAGCGGTGCTGCCTACGAGCAGTACTTC.

This clonotype was seen more than once but under ten times. The chain uses TRBV30 and TRBJ1-4; the D is unclear. V lost 1 base, J lost 8 bases, and 11 bases lay in between. Germline CDR1 and CDR2: GTSNPN and SVGIG (reference sequence). CDR3 length: 13 amino acids. This CDR3 is CAWSAQRGEKLFF. The CDR3 DNA is TGTGCCTGGAGTGCACAGCGAGGGGAAAAACTGTTTTTT.

This clonotype occurred many times. The chain has TRBV29-1 and TRBJ2-7; D is ambiguous. The V gene's germline CDR1 is SQVTM and CDR2 ANQGSEA. V was clipped by 6 bases and J by 7 bases, with 16 bases between them. The CDR3 totals 12 residues. The CDR3 nucleotides read TGCAGCGTATTAGCATCCAGGCTGGAGCAGTACTTC. Translated: CSVLASRLEQYF.

This clonotype was seen only a few times. This chain links TRBV20-1 with TRBJ2-2; maybe TRBD2 (5 bases). This CDR3 has 15 amino acids. The V and J ends lost 2 bases and 3 bases respectively, with 13 bases between them. Germline CDR1 and CDR2: DFQATT and SNEGSKA (reference sequence). CDR3 in amino acids: CSARRGQRHTGELFF. DNA of the CDR3: TGCAGTGCTAGAAGAGGGCAGAGACACACCGGGGAGCTGTTTTTT.

The table lists this clonotype with a few counts. This rearrangement joins TRBV20-1 to TRBJ1-5; the D is unclear. Germline-derived CDR1 and CDR2 are DFQATT and SNEGSKA (reference sequence). The CDR3 extends over 13 amino acids. V lost 0 bases and J 6 bases, leaving 9 bases between the germline ends. The chain's CDR3 is CSARDLGPQPQHF. The CDR3 nucleotides are TGCAGTGCTAGAGATTTAGGACCTCAGCCCCAGCATTTT.

The V call is TRBV23-1, the J call TRBJ2-7; D is uncertain. TRBV23-1 carries the ORF label, with uncertain function. V lost 0 bases and J lost 6, with 0 bases in between. This CDR3 is 10 amino acids long. CDR3 in amino acids: CASSQSEQYF. The CDR3, as DNA: TGCGCCAGCAGTCAATCCGAGCAGTACTTC.

In its sample, this clonotype was seen a few times. This chain connects TRBV6-1 to TRBJ2-7; D is possibly TRBD1 (6 bases). CDR3 length: 14 amino acids. Germline CDR1 is MNHNS and CDR2 is SASEGT. V lost 5 bases and J 2 bases, leaving 13 bases between the germline ends. The CDR3 DNA reads as TGTGCCAGCAGTCCCCTCGGACAGACCTACGAGCAGTACTTC. It specifies CASSPLGQTYEQYF.

V and J are TRBV18 and TRBJ1-1; 8 bases match TRBD1. Unmatched junction bases numbered 9, after V lost 5 bases and J lost 10 bases. The germline gives CDR1 KGHSH, CDR2 LQKENI. This CDR3 region has 13 residues. CDR3 in DNA: TGTGCCAGCTCATCGGAGAGGACAGGGTCAGCTTTCTTT. It translates to CASSSERTGSAFF.

The chain employs TRBV28 and TRBJ1-3, with D unresolved. V was cut by 1 base and J by 8 bases, with 9 bases left in between. The CDR3 length is 13 residues. Germline V gene lookup returns CDR1 MDHEN and CDR2 SYDVKM. CDR3 nucleotides: TGTGCCAGCAGTTTATTCCATCGGGACACCATATATTTT. This translates into CASSLFHRDTIYF.

This clonotype was seen a few times. The V and J genes are TRBV7-9 and TRBJ2-7, with D perhaps matching TRBD1 or TRBD2 (5 bases each). Trimming removed 5 bases at V and 2 bases at J, with 10 bases between. The CDR3 covers 13 residues. Germline V gene lookup returns CDR1 SEHNR and CDR2 FQNEAQ (reference sequence). This CDR3 reads CASSVGPTYEQYF. The CDR3 coding sequence is TGTGCCAGCAGCGTGGGACCAACCTACGAGCAGTACTTC.

This clonotype was seen more than once but under ten times. The J gene is TRBJ2-5, the V gene TRBV5-1; D may be TRBD1 or TRBD2 (6 bases each). CDR3 size: 16 residues. Germline assignment: CDR1 SGHRS and CDR2 YFSETQ. V was trimmed by 0 bases and J by 7 bases, leaving 19 bases between them. The CDR3 nucleotides are TGCGCCAGCAGCTTGGACCCCGGGGGCCCTAAGGGGACCCAGTACTTC. It codes for CASSLDPGGPKGTQYF.

The sample holds a few counts of this clonotype. The V gene is TRBV7-6, the J gene TRBJ1-1; perhaps TRBD1 as D (6 bases). The CDR3 has 16 residues. Trimming stripped 4 bases from V and 4 bases from J, with 19 bases between. CDR1 SGHVS and CDR2 FNYEAQ come from the germline V gene. The CDR3 protein is CASSSNAGGAVTEAFF. For the CDR3, the DNA is TGTGCCAGCAGCTCAAATGCGGGGGGGGCGGTCACTGAAGCTTTCTTT.

This clonotype came up a few times. The chain links TRBV28 to TRBJ2-2; D is undetermined. V lost 5 bases and J 4 bases, leaving 14 bases between the germline ends. This CDR3 has 15 residues. Germline V gives CDR1 MDHEN, CDR2 SYDVKM. Here the CDR3 reads CASSGRSFGTGELFF. The CDR3, as DNA: TGTGCCAGCAGTGGCCGGTCCTTCGGCACCGGGGAGCTGTTTTTT.